The rows below give T cell receptor beta chains drawn from one sample of a study of blood T cell repertoires in COVID-19. Sequencing was performed with immunoSEQ multiplex PCR; in TCRdb, only in-frame clones are kept and a portion is missing. Among around 150,000 clones listed, around 90% were seen once. Sequences were obtained from peripheral blood. The receptor set was obtained from a woman aged 55-69 years with active or convalescent COVID-19. The CDR3 runs from the conserved cysteine through the conserved F or W. D genes are given only for firm matches. Clone size is shown for a subset of rows, as once, few, many or a class of expanded clone.

d_gene	v_gene	abundance	j_gene	CDR3nt	CDR3aa
TRBD1	TRBV18	-	TRBJ1-5	TGTGCCACCGGACAGGGGAATCAGCCCCAGCATTTT	CATGQGNQPQHF
-	TRBV4-1	-	TRBJ1-4	TGCGCCAGCAGCCAAGGGGGCAGGGCCAAGTTAGCTAATGAAAAACTGTTTTTT	CASSQGGRAKLANEKLFF
-	TRBV6-1	-	TRBJ1-1	TGTGCCAGCAGTGATAGACTCACTTCGCCTACGAACATTGAAGCTTTCTTT	CASSDRLTSPTNIEAFF
-	TRBV11-2	few	TRBJ2-5	TGTGCCAGCAGCCCGGGGGAGACCCAGTACTTC	CASSPGETQYF
TRBD1	TRBV13	-	TRBJ2-7	TGTGCCAGCAGCTCCACCGGGACAGGGTATCGGGAGCAGTACTTC	CASSSTGTGYREQYF
TRBD1	TRBV5-1	-	TRBJ1-1	TGCGCCAGCAGCGAAATACAGGGGGCGAGGGCTGAAGCTTTCTTT	CASSEIQGARAEAFF
TRBD1	TRBV5-6	-	TRBJ2-7	TGTGCCAGCAGCTTAGGGACAGAATTCTACGAGCAGTACTTC	CASSLGTEFYEQYF
TRBD1	TRBV18	few	TRBJ1-1	TGTGCCAGCACGTCCCGGGACAGGGGGCTGGAAACTGAAGCTTTCTTT	CASTSRDRGLETEAFF
-	TRBV25-1	-	TRBJ2-7	TGTGCCAGCAGTGAACGAGGGGGGGGCGAGCAGTACTTC	CASSERGGGEQYF
TRBD1	TRBV11-2	-	TRBJ2-2	TGTGCCAGCAGTCCGACAGGGACCGGGGAGCTGTTTTTT	CASSPTGTGELFF
-	TRBV6-5	-	TRBJ1-6	TGTGCCAGCAGTTACCCGCAGGATAATTCACCCCTCCACTTT	CASSYPQDNSPLHF
-	TRBV29-1	-	TRBJ1-2	TGCAGCGTTGGGGGGCCCCTCGGGGACTATGGCTACACCTTC	CSVGGPLGDYGYTF
TRBD1	TRBV4-1	-	TRBJ1-2	TGCGCCAGCAGTCCGCACACGCAACAGGGGGCCCATGGCTACACCTTC	CASSPHTQQGAHGYTF
-	TRBV29-1	-	TRBJ2-1	TGCAGCGGGCGGCGGTTCCCCTCCGACAATGAGCAGTTCTTC	CSGRRFPSDNEQFF
TRBD2	TRBV5-1	-	TRBJ2-3	TGCGCCAGCAGGACTAGCGGGGTGACAGATACGCAGTATTTT	CASRTSGVTDTQYF
TRBD2	TRBV9	-	TRBJ2-1	TGTGCCAGCAGCACGACTAGCGGGGGAGGGAATGAGCAGTTCTTC	CASSTTSGGGNEQFF
-	TRBV30	-	TRBJ2-1	TGTGCCTGGATGAAGTGGCCATCCTACAATGAGCAGTTCTTC	CAWMKWPSYNEQFF
-	TRBV11-3	-	TRBJ2-1	TGTGCCAGCAGCTTTACTCCGGGATCTGAGCAGTTCTTC	CASSFTPGSEQFF
-	TRBV9	-	TRBJ2-7	TGTGCCAGCAGCGTAGCTTCTAGCTCCTACGAGCAGTACTTC	CASSVASSSYEQYF
TRBD1	TRBV7-8	once	TRBJ1-2	TGTGCCAGCAGCGATAGGGACAGACTTTCCCACTATGGCTACACCTTC	CASSDRDRLSHYGYTF
TRBD1	TRBV5-8	few	TRBJ1-2	TGTGCCAGCAGCTTGACAGGGGTGACCTATGGCTACACCTTC	CASSLTGVTYGYTF
TRBD1	TRBV19	-	TRBJ1-6	TGTGCCAGTAGCCGACAGGGAGACTCACCCCTCCACTTT	CASSRQGDSPLHF
-	TRBV7-6	-	TRBJ2-2	TGTGCCAGCAGCTTGTTACAGGTCGCCCTCAACACCGGGGAGCTGTTTTTT	CASSLLQVALNTGELFF
-	TRBV7-9	-	TRBJ2-3	TGTGCCAGCAGCCTTACCGGGGCAGGGGTAGATACGCAGTATTTT	CASSLTGAGVDTQYF
TRBD1	TRBV5-1	-	TRBJ1-4	TGCGCCAGCAGCTTGCGAGGGACAGGGGGCGCAGATGAAAAACTGTTTTTT	CASSLRGTGGADEKLFF
TRBD2	TRBV5-4	few	TRBJ2-2	TGTGCCAGCACCAACGGCGGGACGGGGGGCACCGGGGAGCTGTTTTTT	CASTNGGTGGTGELFF
TRBD2	TRBV9	-	TRBJ2-1	TGTGCCAGCAGCGTAGAAGACGGGGGGTACAATGAGCAGTTCTTC	CASSVEDGGYNEQFF
-	TRBV5-1	-	TRBJ1-2	TGCGCCAGCAGCCTGGACCCCGCCGCAGTGGATGGCTACACCTTC	CASSLDPAAVDGYTF
-	TRBV11-2	-	TRBJ2-7	TGTGCCAGCAGCTCAGGGTTGTACGAGCAGTACTTC	CASSSGLYEQYF
-	TRBV3-1/TRBV3-2	-	TRBJ2-2	TGTGCCAGCAGCCTCAGCCAGGGAACCGGGGAGCTGTTTTTT	CASSLSQGTGELFF
-	TRBV21-1	-	TRBJ2-2	-	CASSEFGWGQGAQGELFF
-	TRBV9	-	TRBJ2-2	TGTGCCAGCAGCGTAGAACCCCCCCCCGGGACACAAACCTGGGAGCTGTTTTTT	CASSVEPPPGTQTWELFF
-	TRBV6-5	-	TRBJ1-5	TGTGCCAGCAGTTACTCGGCATATAGCAATCAGCCCCAGCATTTT	CASSYSAYSNQPQHF
TRBD1	TRBV12-3/TRBV12-4	-	TRBJ1-1	TGTGCCAGCAGTCTGGGACAGATTGAAGCTTTCTTT	CASSLGQIEAFF
TRBD1	TRBV5-1	-	TRBJ2-4	TGCGCCAGCAGCTCCCCTGGGACAGAACTAGCCAAAAACATTCAGTACTTC	CASSSPGTELAKNIQYF
TRBD1	TRBV5-1	-	TRBJ2-7	TGCGCCAGCAGCTCGGGACAGGGCTACGAGCAGTACTTC	CASSSGQGYEQYF
TRBD2	TRBV5-4	-	TRBJ2-5	TGTGCCAGCAGCTACGCTAGCGGGGGGTCCCGTTTGGCCCAGTACTTC	CASSYASGGSRLAQYF
TRBD1	TRBV28	-	TRBJ1-2	TGTGCCAGCCGACGAGACAGGGGCAACTATGGCTACACCTTC	CASRRDRGNYGYTF
-	TRBV6-5	-	TRBJ1-4	TGTGCCAGCAGTTCAGAGGGAGAAAAACTGTTTTTT	CASSSEGEKLFF
TRBD1	TRBV5-1	few	TRBJ1-5	TGCGCCAGCAGCCCGACAGGGGAGGTAAATCAGCCCCAGCATTTT	CASSPTGEVNQPQHF
TRBD1	TRBV2	-	TRBJ1-5	TGTGCCAGCAGTGAAGGGGGGGCAGGGGGTAATCAGCCCCAGCATTTT	CASSEGGAGGNQPQHF
-	TRBV5-6	-	TRBJ1-2	TGTGCCAGCAGCGTCAGGGGTTTGGACTATGGCTACACCTTC	CASSVRGLDYGYTF
-	TRBV19	once	TRBJ1-1	TGTGCCAGTAGTCGGGCGGGGGTGACTGAAGCTTTCTTT	CASSRAGVTEAFF